This T cell receptor beta chain came from a study of PD-1 blockade in classical Hodgkin lymphoma. Time point: cycle 4 day 1 (C4D1), after less than 7 weeks of nivolumab. Following autologous stem cell transplantation, relapse occurred in every patient, and exposure to brentuximab vedotin varied. In regard to this clone: Its specificity is unknown.

Overall study findings and caveats: A reduction in baseline TCR diversity was reportedly seen in newly diagnosed patients relative to healthy donors. CD4+ TCR diversity, unlike CD8+, climbed significantly by C4D1. Diversity similar to that of newly diagnosed patients was seen at baseline in complete responders. Repertoire differences have undefined causes, possibly disease activity or prior therapy.

Sequencing was performed with immunoSEQ multiplex PCR; in TCRdb, only in-frame clones are kept and a portion is missing. The sample records roughly 21,000 clones, around 83% being singletons. The germline gives CDR1 MDHEN, CDR2 SYDVKM. The CDR3 has 15 residues. V lost 6 bases to trimming and J lost 0 bases, with 12 bases between them. Sequencing used peripheral blood mononuclear cells (PBMCs), obtained before the fourth cycle of nivolumab. This clonotype was obtained from a human donor with classical Hodgkin lymphoma. V usage is TRBV28 and J usage is TRBJ1-3; D remains ambiguous. The CDR3 bases are TGTGCCAGCAGCCCTAGGCAGTTCTCTGGAAACACCATATATTTT. Amino acids: CASSPRQFSGNTIYF.